The 8 T cell receptor beta chains below come from one sample, sequenced in a study of T cells in localized non-small cell lung cancer. Using immunoSEQ multiplex PCR, the repertoire was profiled, and TCRdb retains in-frame clones only, with some absent. Here the sample spans 25,000 to 30,000 clones, more than 65% being singletons. This material consisted of peripheral blood mononuclear cells, taken before any cancer treatment. These receptors all stem from a man aged 35 to 69 with stage III lung adenocarcinoma.

This rearrangement joins TRBV10-3 to TRBJ2-5; 11 bases map to TRBD2. J gave up 0 bases and V 10 bases, and 10 bases lay outside the gene matches. This CDR3 is built from 16 residues. Per germline, CDR1 ENHRY and CDR2 SYGVKD. The DNA of the CDR3 is TGTGCCACCAAAAGGCCTAGCGGGGGGAACCAAGAGACCCAGTACTTC. The encoded protein is CATKRPSGGNQETQYF.

This chain joins TRBV6-5 and TRBJ2-3; TRBD2 matches at 8 bases. The ends lost 6 bases at V and 5 bases at J; junction bases unmatched: 7. The CDR3 covers 14 residues. In germline, CDR1 is MNHEY, CDR2 SVGAGI. The CDR3 bases are TGTGCCAGCAGCTCACAGGGACTAGGAGATACGCAGTATTTT. Encoded protein: CASSSQGLGDTQYF.

V and J are TRBV7-9 and TRBJ2-3; D not certain. Germline CDR1 reads SEHNR; CDR2 reads FQNEAQ (reference sequence). This CDR3 region has 12 residues. The V and J ends lost 5 bases and 2 bases respectively, with 5 bases between them. The CDR3 region has the DNA TGTGCCAGCAGCCCGTACACAGATACGCAGTATTTT. Protein product: CASSPYTDTQYF.

The J gene is TRBJ2-2, the V gene TRBV30; no definite D call. This CDR3 region has 13 residues. Germline CDR1 reads GTSNPN; CDR2 reads SVGIG (reference sequence). V was trimmed by 0 bases and J by 6 bases, leaving 8 bases between them. CDR3 nucleotide sequence: TGTGCCTGGAGTGTTTTGACTCCCGGGGAGCTGTTTTTT. As protein: CAWSVLTPGELFF.

The V and J genes are TRBV29-1 and TRBJ1-1, with D hard to call. Germline assignment: CDR1 SQVTM and CDR2 ANQGSEA. The CDR3 has 13 residues. V gave up 4 bases and J gave up 0 bases, with 9 bases separating them. CDR3 residues: CSVGFSLNTEAFF. CDR3 nucleotides: TGCAGCGTTGGGTTCTCTTTGAACACTGAAGCTTTCTTT.

DNA for the CDR3: TGTGCCAGCAGCCCAACCCTGACAGCTTCCTACGAGCAGTACTTC. Protein product: CASSPTLTASYEQYF. This sequence joins TRBV14 and TRBJ2-7; tentatively, D is TRBD1 (5 bases). This CDR3 contains 15 residues. CDR1 is SGHDN, CDR2 FVKESK, per germline. The ends were cut back, 4 bases at V and 1 base at J, with 14 bases in the middle.

The chain joins TRBV7-2 to TRBJ1-1; D is undetermined. Germline loops: CDR1 SGHTA, CDR2 FQGNSA. V was pared by 4 bases and J by 5 bases, with 11 bases between. This CDR3 contains 13 residues. The CDR3 reads CASSSSGGTEAFF. In nucleotides, the CDR3 is TGTGCCAGCAGCTCCTCAGGAGGGACTGAAGCTTTCTTT. Full variable domain (remainder filled in from reference TRBV7-2 and TRBJ1-1): GAGVSQSPSNKVTEKGKDVELRCDPISGHTALYWYRQSLGQGLEFLIYFQGNSAPDKSGLPSDRFSAERTGGSVSTLTIQRTQQEDSAVYLCASSSSGGTEAFFGQGTRLTVV.

The V and J genes are TRBV5-6 and TRBJ2-2; D may be TRBD1 (6 bases). There are 15 residues in the CDR3. From germline, CDR1 is SGHDT and CDR2 YYEEEE. The germline V and J ends were trimmed by 0 bases and 5 bases, with 11 bases remaining between them. The CDR3 loop reads CASSLARGWTGELFF. DNA for the CDR3: TGTGCCAGCAGCTTGGCCAGGGGCTGGACCGGGGAGCTGTTTTTT. Full variable domain (outside the CDR3, taken from reference TRBV5-6 and TRBJ2-2): DAGVTQSPTHLIKTRGQQVTLRCSPKSGHDTVSWYQQALGQGPQFIFQYYEEEERQRGNFPDRFSGHQFPNYSSELNVNALLLGDSALYLCASSLARGWTGELFFGEGSRLTVL.